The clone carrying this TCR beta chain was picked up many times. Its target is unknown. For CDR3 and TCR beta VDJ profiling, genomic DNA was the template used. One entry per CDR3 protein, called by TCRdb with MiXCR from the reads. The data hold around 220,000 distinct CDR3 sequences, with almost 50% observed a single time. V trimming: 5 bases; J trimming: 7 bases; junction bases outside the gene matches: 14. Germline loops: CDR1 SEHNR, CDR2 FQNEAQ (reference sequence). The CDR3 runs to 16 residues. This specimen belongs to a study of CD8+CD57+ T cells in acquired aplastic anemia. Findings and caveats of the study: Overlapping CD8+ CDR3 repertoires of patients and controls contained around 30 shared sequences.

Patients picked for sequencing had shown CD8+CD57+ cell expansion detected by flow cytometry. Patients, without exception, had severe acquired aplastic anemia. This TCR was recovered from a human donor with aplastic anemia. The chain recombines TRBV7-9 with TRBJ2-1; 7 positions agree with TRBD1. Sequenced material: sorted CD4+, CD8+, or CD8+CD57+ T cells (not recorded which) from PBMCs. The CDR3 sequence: CASSQGLGTAENEQFF. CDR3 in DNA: TGTGCCAGCAGCCAAGGACTGGGGACAGCCGAAAATGAGCAGTTCTTC.